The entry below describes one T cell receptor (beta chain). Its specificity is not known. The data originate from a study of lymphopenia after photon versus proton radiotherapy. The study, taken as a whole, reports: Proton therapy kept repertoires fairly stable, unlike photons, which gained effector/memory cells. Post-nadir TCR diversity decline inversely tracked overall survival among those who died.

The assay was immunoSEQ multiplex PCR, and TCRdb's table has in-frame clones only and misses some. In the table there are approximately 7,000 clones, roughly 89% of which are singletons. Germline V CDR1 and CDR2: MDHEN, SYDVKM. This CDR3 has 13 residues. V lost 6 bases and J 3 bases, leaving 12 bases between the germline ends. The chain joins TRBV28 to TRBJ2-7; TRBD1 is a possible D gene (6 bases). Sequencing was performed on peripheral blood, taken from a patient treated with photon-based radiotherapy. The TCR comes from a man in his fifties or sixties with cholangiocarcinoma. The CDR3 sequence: CASSADRNYEQYF. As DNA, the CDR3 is TGTGCCAGCAGCGCTGACAGGAACTACGAGCAGTACTTC. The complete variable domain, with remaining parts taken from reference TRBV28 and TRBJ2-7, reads DVKVTQSSRYLVKRTGEKVFLECVQDMDHENMFWYRQDPGLGLRLIYFSYDVKMKEKGDIPEGYSVSREKKERFSLILESASTNQTSMYLCASSADRNYEQYFGPGTRLTVT.